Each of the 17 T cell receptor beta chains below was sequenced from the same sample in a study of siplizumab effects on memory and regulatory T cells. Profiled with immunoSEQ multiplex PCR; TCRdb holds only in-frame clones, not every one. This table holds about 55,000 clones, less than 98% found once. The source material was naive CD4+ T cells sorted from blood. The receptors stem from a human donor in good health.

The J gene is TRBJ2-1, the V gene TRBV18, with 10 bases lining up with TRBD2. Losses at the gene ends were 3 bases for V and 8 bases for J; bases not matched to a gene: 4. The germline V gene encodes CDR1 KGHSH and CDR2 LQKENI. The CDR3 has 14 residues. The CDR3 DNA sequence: TGTGCCAGCTCACCCCTCCTAGCGGGAGATGAGCAGTTCTTC. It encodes CASSPLLAGDEQFF. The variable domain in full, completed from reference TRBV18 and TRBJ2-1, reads NAGVMQNPRHLVRRRGQEARLRCSPMKGHSHVYWYRQLPEEGLKFMVYLQKENIIDESGMPKERFSAEFPKEGPSILRIQQVVRGDSAAYFCASSPLLAGDEQFFGPGTRLTVL.

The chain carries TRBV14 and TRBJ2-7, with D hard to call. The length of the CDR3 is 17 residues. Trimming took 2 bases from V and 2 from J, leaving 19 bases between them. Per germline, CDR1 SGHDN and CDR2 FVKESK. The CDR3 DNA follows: TGTGCCAGCAGCCAAAGGGTGGGCCGACCAATTACCTACGAGCAGTACTTC. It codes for CASSQRVGRPITYEQYF.

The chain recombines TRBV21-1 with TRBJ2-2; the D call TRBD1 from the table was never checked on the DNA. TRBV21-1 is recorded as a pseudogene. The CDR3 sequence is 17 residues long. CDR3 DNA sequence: TGTGCCAGCAGCAAAGGGCGGCCTGGACAGGGGGTAGGGGAGCTGTTTTTT. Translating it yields CASSKGRPGQGVGELFF.

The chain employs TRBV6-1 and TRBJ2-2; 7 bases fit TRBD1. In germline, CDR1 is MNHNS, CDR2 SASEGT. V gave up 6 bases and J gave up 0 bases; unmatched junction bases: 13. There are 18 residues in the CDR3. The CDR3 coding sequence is TGTGCCAGCAGAGAACAGGGGCCCTCCAGGCCGAACACCGGGGAGCTGTTTTTT. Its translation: CASREQGPSRPNTGELFF.

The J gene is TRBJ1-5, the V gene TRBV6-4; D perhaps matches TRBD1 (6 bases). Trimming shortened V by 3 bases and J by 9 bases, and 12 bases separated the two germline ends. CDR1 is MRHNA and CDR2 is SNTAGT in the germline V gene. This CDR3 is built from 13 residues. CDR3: CASSDDRFSPQHF. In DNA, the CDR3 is TGTGCCAGCAGTGATGACAGGTTCTCGCCCCAGCATTTT.

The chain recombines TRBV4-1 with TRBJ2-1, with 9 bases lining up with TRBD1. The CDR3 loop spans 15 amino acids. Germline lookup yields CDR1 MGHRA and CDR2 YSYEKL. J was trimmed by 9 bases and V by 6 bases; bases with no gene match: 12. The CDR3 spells CASRRDREVGGEQFF. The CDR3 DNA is TGCGCCAGCAGACGGGACAGGGAAGTAGGTGGTGAGCAGTTCTTC.

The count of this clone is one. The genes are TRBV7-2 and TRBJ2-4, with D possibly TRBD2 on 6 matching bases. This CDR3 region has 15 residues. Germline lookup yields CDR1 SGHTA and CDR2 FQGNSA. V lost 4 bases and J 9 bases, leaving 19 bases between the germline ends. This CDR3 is CASSSYGTQIGIQYF. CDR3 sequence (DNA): TGTGCCAGCAGCTCATACGGGACTCAAATCGGCATTCAGTACTTC. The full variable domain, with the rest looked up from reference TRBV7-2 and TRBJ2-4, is GAGVSQSPSNKVTEKGKDVELRCDPISGHTALYWYRQSLGQGLEFLIYFQGNSAPDKSGLPSDRFSAERTGGSVSTLTIQRTQQEDSAVYLCASSSYGTQIGIQYFGAGTRLSVL.

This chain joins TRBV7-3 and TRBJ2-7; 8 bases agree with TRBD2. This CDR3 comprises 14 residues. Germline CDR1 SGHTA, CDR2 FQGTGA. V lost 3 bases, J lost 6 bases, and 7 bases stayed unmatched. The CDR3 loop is CASSLAGGFGEQYF. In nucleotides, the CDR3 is TGTGCCAGCAGCTTGGCGGGGGGATTCGGCGAGCAGTACTTC.

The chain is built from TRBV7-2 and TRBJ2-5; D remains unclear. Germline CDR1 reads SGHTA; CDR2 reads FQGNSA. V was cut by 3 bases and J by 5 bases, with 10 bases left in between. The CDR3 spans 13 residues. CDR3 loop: CASSFILGETQYF. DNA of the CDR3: TGTGCCAGCAGCTTCATACTTGGGGAGACCCAGTACTTC. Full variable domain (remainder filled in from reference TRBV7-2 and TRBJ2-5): GAGVSQSPSNKVTEKGKDVELRCDPISGHTALYWYRQSLGQGLEFLIYFQGNSAPDKSGLPSDRFSAERTGGSVSTLTIQRTQQEDSAVYLCASSFILGETQYFGPGTRLLVL.

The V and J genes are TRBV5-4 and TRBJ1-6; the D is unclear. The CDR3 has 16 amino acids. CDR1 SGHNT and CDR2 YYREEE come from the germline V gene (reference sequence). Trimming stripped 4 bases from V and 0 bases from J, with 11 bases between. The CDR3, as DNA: TGTGCCAGCAGCAGTTACCGGAGCTCCTATAATTCACCCCTCCACTTT. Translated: CASSSYRSSYNSPLHF. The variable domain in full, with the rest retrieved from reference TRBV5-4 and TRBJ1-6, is ETGVTQSPTHLIKTRGQQVTLRCSSQSGHNTVSWYQQALGQGPQFIFQYYREEENGRGNFPPRFSGLQFPNYSSELNVNALELDDSALYLCASSSYRSSYNSPLHFGNGTRLTVT.

As DNA, the CDR3 is TGTGCCAGCAGCGAGGGGAATAGCAATCAGCCCCAGCATTTT. It yields the protein CASSEGNSNQPQHF. This rearrangement joins TRBV5-6 to TRBJ1-5, with a tentative D call TRBD1 (5 bases). This CDR3 is built from 14 residues. Germline lookup yields CDR1 SGHDT and CDR2 YYEEEE. Deletions cut 4 bases from V and 0 bases from J, with 8 bases between.

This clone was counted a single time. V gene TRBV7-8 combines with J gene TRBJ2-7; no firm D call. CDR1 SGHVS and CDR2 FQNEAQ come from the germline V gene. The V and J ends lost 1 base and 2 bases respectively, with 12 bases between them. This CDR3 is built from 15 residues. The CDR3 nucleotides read TGTGCCAGCAGCTTAGACAGTCGGTTCCCCTACGAGCAGTACTTC. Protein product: CASSLDSRFPYEQYF. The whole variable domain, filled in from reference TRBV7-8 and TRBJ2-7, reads GAGVSQSPRYKVAKRGQDVALRCDPISGHVSLFWYQQALGQGPEFLTYFQNEAQLDKSGLPSDRFFAERPEGSVSTLKIQRTQQEDSAVYLCASSLDSRFPYEQYFGPGTRLTVT.

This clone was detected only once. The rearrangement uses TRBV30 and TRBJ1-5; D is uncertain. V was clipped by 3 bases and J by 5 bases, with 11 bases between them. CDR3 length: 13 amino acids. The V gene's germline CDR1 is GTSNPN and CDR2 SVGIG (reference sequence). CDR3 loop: CAWRSRGDQPQHF. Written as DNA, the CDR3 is TGTGCCTGGAGATCCCGAGGCGATCAGCCCCAGCATTTT. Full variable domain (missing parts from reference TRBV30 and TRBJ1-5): SQTIHQWPATLVQPVGSPLSLECTVEGTSNPNLYWYRQAAGRGLQLLFYSVGIGQISSEVPQNLSASRPQDRQFILSSKKLLLSDSGFYLCAWRSRGDQPQHFGDGTRLSIL.

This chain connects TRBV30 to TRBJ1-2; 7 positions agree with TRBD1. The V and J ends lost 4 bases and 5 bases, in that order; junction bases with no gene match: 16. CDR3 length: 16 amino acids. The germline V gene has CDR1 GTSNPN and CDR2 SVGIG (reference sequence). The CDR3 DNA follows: TGTGCCTGGACCCGACAGGGCCCCCTTGGGTGGTATGGCTACACCTTC. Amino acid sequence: CAWTRQGPLGWYGYTF. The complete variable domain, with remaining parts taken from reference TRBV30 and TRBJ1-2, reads SQTIHQWPATLVQPVGSPLSLECTVEGTSNPNLYWYRQAAGRGLQLLFYSVGIGQISSEVPQNLSASRPQDRQFILSSKKLLLSDSGFYLCAWTRQGPLGWYGYTFGSGTRLTVV.

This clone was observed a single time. CDR3 protein: CASSVTGINYGYTF. CDR3 nucleotide sequence: TGTGCCAGCAGCGTGACAGGGATTAACTATGGCTACACCTTC. The chain employs TRBV7-2 and TRBJ1-2; 7 bases align to TRBD1. V dropped 5 bases and J dropped 1; count of bases not matched to a gene: 4. The CDR3 is 14 amino acids. Germline V gene data show CDR1 as SGHTA and CDR2 as FQGNSA.

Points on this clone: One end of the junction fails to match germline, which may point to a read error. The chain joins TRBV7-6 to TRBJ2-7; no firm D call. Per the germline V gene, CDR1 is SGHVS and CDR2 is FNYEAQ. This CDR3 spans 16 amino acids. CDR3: CASSPNALTASHEQYF. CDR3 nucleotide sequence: TGTGCCAGCAGCCCTAATGCTTTAACAGCCTCCCACGAGCAGTACTTC.

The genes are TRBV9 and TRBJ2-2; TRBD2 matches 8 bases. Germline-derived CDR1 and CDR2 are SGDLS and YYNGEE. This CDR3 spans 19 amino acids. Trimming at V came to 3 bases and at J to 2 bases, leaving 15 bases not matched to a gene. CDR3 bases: TGTGCCAGCAGCGCGGAGGGCCAAACTAGCGGAGTAAACACCGGGGAGCTGTTTTTT. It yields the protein CASSAEGQTSGVNTGELFF.